This T cell receptor (beta chain) was captured in a study of blood T cell repertoires in COVID-19. Study-wide background: The origin of the acute and convalescent COVID-19 samples was the United States, Italy and Spain.

As processed by the authors: Reference gene primers were amplified, and this amplification served to estimate nucleated cell counts. Measured with immunoSEQ multiplex PCR; TCRdb has only the in-frame clones, and not every one. V and J calls plus clone size are reproduced from that table; the DNA served to infer D and trimming. The sample includes over 150,000 clones, around 84% of them seen just once. CDR3 length: 17 residues. V gave up 0 bases and J gave up 4 bases; unmatched junction bases: 10. Germline CDR1 and CDR2: SGHRS and YFSETQ. This chain uses TRBV5-1 with TRBJ2-3; 8 nucleotides align to TRBD2. The sample taken for sequencing was peripheral blood. This receptor was taken from an elderly man with acute or convalescent COVID-19. CDR3 in DNA: TGCGCCAGCAGCTTGGTTCCAGCGGGGGCAGGCCCAGATACGCAGTATTTT. It translates to CASSLVPAGAGPDTQYF.